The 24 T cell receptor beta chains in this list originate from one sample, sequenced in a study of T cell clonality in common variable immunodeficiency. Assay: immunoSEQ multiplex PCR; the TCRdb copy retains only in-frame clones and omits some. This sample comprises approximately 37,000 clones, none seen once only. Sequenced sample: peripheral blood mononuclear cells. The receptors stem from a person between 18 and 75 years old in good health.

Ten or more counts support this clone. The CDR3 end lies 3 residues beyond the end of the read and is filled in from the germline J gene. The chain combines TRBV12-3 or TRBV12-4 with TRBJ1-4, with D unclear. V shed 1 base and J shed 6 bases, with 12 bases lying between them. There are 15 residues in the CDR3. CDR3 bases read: TGTGCCAGCAGTTTAGAAGGAGGGTGGGATGAAAAA. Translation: CASSLEGGWDEK. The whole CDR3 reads CASSLEGGWDEKLFF.

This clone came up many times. The CDR3 sequence: CASSRGRGDEQYF. The sequenced CDR3 bases are TGCGCCAGCAGCAGAGGCCGGGGGGACGAG. The chain carries TRBV5-1 and TRBJ2-7, with 7 positions matching TRBD2. The CDR3 end falls 3 residues outside the read, so it is completed with the germline J gene. The germline V gene encodes CDR1 SGHRS and CDR2 YFSETQ. The J segment lost 5 bases and the V segment lost 4 bases, leaving 6 bases of the junction unmatched. CDR3 size: 13 residues.

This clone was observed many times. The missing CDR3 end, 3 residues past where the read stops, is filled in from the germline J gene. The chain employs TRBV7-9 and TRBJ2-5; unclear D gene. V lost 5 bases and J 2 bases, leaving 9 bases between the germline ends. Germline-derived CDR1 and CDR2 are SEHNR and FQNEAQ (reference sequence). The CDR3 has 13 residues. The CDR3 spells CASSPPVQETQYF. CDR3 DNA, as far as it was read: TGTGCCAGCAGCCCCCCGGTTCAAGAGACC. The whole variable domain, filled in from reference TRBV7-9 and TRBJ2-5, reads DTGVSQNPRHKITKRGQNVTFRCDPISEHNRLYWYRQTLGQGPEFLTYFQNEAQLEKSRLLSDRFSAERPKGSFSTLEIQRTEQGDSAMYLCASSPPVQETQYFGPGTRLLVL.

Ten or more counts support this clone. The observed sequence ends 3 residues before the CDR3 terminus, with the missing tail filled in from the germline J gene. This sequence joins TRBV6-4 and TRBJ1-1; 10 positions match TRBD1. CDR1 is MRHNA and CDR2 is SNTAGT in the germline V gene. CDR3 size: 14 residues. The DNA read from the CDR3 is TGTGCCAAACGGGACAGGGGAATTAGGATGAAA. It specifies CAKRDRGIRMK. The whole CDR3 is CAKRDRGIRMKAFF.

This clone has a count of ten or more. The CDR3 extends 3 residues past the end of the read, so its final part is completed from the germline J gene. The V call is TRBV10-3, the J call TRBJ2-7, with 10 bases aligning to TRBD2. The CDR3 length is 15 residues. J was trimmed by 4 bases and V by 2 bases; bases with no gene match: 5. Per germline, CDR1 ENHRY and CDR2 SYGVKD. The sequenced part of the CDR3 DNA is TGTGCCATCAGTGAGGGATCTAGCGGGAGTTACGAG. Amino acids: CAISEGSSGSYE. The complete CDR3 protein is CAISEGSSGSYEQYF.

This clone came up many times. The CDR3: CASSIMGGRGHSEAFF. The covered CDR3 bases are TGTGCCAGTAGTATAATGGGCGGCAGGGGGCATAGTGAA. The rearrangement joins TRBV19 to TRBJ1-1, with TRBD1 matching 8 bases. The read is 3 residues too short to cover the CDR3 end, so that end is filled in from the germline J gene. There are 16 residues in the CDR3. Germline values: CDR1 LNHDA, CDR2 SQIVND (reference sequence). V dropped 2 bases and J dropped 7; count of bases not matched to a gene: 12.

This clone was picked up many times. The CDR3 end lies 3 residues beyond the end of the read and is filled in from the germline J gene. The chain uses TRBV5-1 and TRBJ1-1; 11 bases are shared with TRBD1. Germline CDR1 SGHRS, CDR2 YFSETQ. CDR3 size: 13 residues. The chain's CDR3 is CASSLGTGGEAFF. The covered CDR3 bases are TGCGCCAGCAGCTTAGGGACAGGGGGAGAG.

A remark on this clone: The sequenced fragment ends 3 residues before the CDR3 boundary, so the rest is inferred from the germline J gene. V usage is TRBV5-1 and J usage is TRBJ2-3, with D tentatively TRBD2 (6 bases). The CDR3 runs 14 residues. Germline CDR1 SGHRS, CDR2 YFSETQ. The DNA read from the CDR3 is TGCGCCAGCAGCACGGGAGCGGCCCAAGAGACG. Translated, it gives CASSTGAAQET. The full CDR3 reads CASSTGAAQETQYF.

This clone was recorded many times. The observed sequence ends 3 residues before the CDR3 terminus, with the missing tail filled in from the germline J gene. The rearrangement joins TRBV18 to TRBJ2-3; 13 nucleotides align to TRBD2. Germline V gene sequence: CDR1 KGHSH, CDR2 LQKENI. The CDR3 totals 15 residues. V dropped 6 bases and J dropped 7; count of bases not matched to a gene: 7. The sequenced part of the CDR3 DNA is TGTGCCAGCTCCGAACTAGCGGGAGGGCCAAATACG. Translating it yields CASSELAGGPNT. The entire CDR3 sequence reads CASSELAGGPNTQYF.

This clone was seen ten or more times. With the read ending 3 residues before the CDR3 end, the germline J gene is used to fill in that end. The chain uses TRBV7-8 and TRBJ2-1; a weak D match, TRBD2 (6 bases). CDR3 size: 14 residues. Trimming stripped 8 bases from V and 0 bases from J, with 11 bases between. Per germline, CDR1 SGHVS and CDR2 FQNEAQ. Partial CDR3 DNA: TGTGCCAGCGAGGAGGGGATCTCCTACAATGAG. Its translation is CASEEGISYNE. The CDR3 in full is CASEEGISYNEQFF.

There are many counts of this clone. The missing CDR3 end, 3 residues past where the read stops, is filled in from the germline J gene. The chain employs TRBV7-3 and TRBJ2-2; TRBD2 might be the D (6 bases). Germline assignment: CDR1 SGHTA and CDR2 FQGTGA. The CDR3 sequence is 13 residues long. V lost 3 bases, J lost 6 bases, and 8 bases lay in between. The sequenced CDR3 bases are TGTGCCAGCAGCTTGGGGGGATCCGGGGAG. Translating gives CASSLGGSGE. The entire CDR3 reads CASSLGGSGELFF.

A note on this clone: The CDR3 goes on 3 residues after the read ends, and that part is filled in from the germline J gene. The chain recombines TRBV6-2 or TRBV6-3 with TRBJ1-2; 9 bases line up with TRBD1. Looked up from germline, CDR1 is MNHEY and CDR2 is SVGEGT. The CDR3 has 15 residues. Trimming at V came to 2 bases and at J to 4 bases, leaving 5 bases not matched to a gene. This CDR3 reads CASSYGDRVSYGYTF. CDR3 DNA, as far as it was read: TGTGCCAGCAGTTACGGGGACAGGGTCAGCTATGGC.

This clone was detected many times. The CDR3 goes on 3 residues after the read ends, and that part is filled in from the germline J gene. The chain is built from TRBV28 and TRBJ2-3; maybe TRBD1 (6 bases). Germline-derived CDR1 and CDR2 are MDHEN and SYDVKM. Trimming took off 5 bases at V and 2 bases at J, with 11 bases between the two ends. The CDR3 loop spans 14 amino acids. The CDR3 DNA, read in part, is TGTGCCAGCAGTCTCCAGGGGCCCACAGATACG. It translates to CASSLQGPTDT. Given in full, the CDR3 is CASSLQGPTDTQYF. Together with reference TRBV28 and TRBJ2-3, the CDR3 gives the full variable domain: DVKVTQSSRYLVKRTGEKVFLECVQDMDHENMFWYRQDPGLGLRLIYFSYDVKMKEKGDIPEGYSVSREKKERFSLILESASTNQTSMYLCASSLQGPTDTQYFGPGTRLTVL.

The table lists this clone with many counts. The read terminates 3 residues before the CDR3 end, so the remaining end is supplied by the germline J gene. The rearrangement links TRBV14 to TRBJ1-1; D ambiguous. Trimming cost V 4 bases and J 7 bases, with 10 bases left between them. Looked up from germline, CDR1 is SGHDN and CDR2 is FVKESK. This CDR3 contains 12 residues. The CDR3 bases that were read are TGTGCCAGCAGCCCTTCGGGGATTGAA. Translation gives CASSPSGIE. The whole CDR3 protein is CASSPSGIEAFF.

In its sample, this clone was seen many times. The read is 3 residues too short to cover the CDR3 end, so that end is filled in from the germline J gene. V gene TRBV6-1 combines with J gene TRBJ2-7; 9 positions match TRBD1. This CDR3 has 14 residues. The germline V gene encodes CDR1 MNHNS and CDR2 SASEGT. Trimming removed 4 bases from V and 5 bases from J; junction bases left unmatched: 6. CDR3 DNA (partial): TGTGCCAGCAGTGGCCGGACAGGGGTGGACGAG. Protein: CASSGRTGVDE. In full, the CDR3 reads CASSGRTGVDEQYF.

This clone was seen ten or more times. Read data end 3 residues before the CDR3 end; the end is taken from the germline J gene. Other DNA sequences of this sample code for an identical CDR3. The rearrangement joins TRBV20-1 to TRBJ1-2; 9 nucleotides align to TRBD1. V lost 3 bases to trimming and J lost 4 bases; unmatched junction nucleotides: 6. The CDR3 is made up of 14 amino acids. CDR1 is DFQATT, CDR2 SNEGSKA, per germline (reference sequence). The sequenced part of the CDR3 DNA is TGCAGTGCTAGGGGAGGACAGGGGAGCTATGGC. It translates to CSARGGQGSYG. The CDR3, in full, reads CSARGGQGSYGYTF.

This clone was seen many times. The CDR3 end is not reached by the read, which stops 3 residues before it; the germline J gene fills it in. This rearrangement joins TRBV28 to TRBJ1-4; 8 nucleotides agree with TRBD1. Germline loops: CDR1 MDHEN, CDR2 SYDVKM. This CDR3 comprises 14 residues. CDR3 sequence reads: CASSLRGLRRELFF. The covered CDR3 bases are TGTGCCAGCAGTCTCAGGGGGCTCCGAAGGGAA.

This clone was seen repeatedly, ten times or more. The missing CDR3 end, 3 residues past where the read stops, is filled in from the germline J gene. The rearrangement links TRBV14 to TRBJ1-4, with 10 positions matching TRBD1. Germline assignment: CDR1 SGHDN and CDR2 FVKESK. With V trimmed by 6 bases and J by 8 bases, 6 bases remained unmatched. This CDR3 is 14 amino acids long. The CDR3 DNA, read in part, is TGTGCCAGCAGTTCCGGGACAGGGGTCGAAAAA. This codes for CASSSGTGVEK. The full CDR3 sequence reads CASSSGTGVEKLFF.

The part of the CDR3 DNA that was read is TGTGCCAGCAGACCACAGGGGACCTATGGT. Translation gives CASRPQGTYG. The whole CDR3 sequence is CASRPQGTYGQYF. The J gene is TRBJ2-4, the V gene TRBV7-2; TRBD1 aligns across 7 bases. The read falls 3 residues short of the CDR3 end, and the missing part is taken from the germline J gene. CDR3 length: 13 amino acids. Looked up from germline, CDR1 is SGHTA and CDR2 is FQGNSA.

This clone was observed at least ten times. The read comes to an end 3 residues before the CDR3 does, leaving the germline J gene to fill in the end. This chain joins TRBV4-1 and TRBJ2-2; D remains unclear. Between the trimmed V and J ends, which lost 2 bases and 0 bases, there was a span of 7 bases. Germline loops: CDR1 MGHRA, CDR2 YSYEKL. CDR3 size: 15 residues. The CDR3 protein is CASSQSTPNTGELFF. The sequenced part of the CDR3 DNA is TGCGCCAGCAGCCAAAGCACCCCGAACACCGGGGAG.

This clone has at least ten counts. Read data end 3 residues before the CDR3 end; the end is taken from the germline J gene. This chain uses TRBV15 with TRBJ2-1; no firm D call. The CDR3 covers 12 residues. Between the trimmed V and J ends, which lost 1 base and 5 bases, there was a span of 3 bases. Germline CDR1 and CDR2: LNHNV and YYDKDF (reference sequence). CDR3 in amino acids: CATSRADNEQFF. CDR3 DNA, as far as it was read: TGTGCCACCAGCAGAGCGGACAATGAG.

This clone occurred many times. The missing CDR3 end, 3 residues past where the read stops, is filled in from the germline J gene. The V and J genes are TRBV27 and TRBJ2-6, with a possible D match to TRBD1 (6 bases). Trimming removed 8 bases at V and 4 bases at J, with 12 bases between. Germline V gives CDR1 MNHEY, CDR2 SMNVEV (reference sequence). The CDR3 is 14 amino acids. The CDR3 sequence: CASLGANGANVLTF. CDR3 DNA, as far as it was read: TGTGCCAGCCTGGGGGCTAACGGGGCCAACGTC.

CDR3 DNA, as far as it was read: TGTGCCAGCAGCTTAGCACGAGCGGGAACGGTCCTAAGTGAG. This gives the protein CASSLARAGTVLSE. The complete CDR3 reads CASSLARAGTVLSEQFF. The chain joins TRBV7-2 to TRBJ2-1, with TRBD2 matching over 7 bases. The read comes to an end 3 residues before the CDR3 does, leaving the germline J gene to fill in the end. This CDR3 is built from 17 residues. Per germline, CDR1 SGHTA and CDR2 FQGNSA. Trimming at V came to 0 bases and at J to 9 bases, leaving 14 bases not matched to a gene.

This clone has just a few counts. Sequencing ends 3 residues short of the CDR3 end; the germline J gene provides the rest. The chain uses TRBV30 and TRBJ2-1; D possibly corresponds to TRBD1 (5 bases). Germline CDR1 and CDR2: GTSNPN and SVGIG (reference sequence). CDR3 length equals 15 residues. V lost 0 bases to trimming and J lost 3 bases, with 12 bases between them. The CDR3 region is CAWSVQGAYYNEQFF. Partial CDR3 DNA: TGTGCCTGGAGTGTACAAGGGGCCTACTACAATGAG.